These T cell receptor beta chains were read from a single sample in a study of T cells expressing NK-cell markers. TCRdb reprocessed the 5' RACE reads, with one entry per CDR3 protein and no DNA. The table for this sample gives 300,000 to 450,000 distinct CDR3 sequences. Sequenced sample: blood T cells: a sorted CD56 or NKG2C T cell subset, CD4+ or CD8+ T cells, or bulk PBMC T cells (not recorded which). The receptors shown here come from a man aged 18-70 years in good health. Both conserved end residues are part of each CDR3. Each record gives: V gene, J gene, CDR3 protein.

TRBV11-2	TRBJ2-4	CASSPYEGGKNIQYF
TRBV24-1	TRBJ2-3	CATSSHREGTDTQYF
TRBV28	TRBJ2-3	CASSLWGRGGNTDTQYF
TRBV5-4	TRBJ2-1	CASSSLDGSHNEQFF
TRBV6-1	TRBJ2-7	CASADHNYEQYF
TRBV5-1	TRBJ1-1	CASSLLGAKNLNTEAFF
TRBV6-1	TRBJ2-1	CASRTGLAGLNSYNEQFF
TRBV6-1	TRBJ1-2	CASSDRGREGSPNYGYTF
TRBV6-1	TRBJ1-5	CASRPPGQGLQPQHF
TRBV20-1	TRBJ1-1	CSATAGTGGHTEAFF
TRBV25-1	TRBJ1-4	CASSDRGQGNYNEKLFF
TRBV7-2	TRBJ1-5	CASSTGGNQPQHF
TRBV7-9	TRBJ2-7	CASSYEIAGYYEQYF
TRBV25-1	TRBJ1-1	CASSEAGTGQTEAFF
TRBV7-3	TRBJ2-2	CASSWFGSGTSNTGELFF
TRBV12-3/TRBV12-4	TRBJ2-3	CASSLSGARADTQYF
TRBV6-1	TRBJ2-2	CASKDRAAGELFF
TRBV6-2/TRBV6-3	TRBJ1-2	CASTSGTRSGYTF
TRBV25-1	TRBJ2-5	CASRFGRGGLETQYF
TRBV7-2	TRBJ2-4	CASSLGASGGAGIQYF
TRBV5-1	TRBJ1-6	CASSTQDSNSPLHF
TRBV5-1	TRBJ2-1	CASSLSVGSYNEQFF
TRBV20-1	TRBJ1-4	CSARAGTGDEKLFF
TRBV7-2	TRBJ2-2	CASSRGQGMTTGELFF